Below are 23 T cell receptor beta chains sequenced from a single sample in a study of blood T cells in healthy people across ages (dated by TCRdb to the mid-2010s). Library preparation employed 5' RACE. The sequencer was an Illumina HiSeq 2500. A second PCR of about 6 to 12 cycles was run with a J-beta primer mix and a sample-barcoded 5' primer. Through fastp at Q25 and MiXCR, TCRdb rebuilt clones from the public reads, retaining in-frame beta chains. Rows with one shared CDR3 protein collapse into an entry with the most common genes and DNA. The sample data list approximately 1.5 million distinct CDR3 sequences, and approximately 42% of these were observed just once. Less than 5% of the sample is taken by the ten largest. Material: blood. The source is a woman younger than 30 in good health.

This clonotype came up a few times. The rearrangement joins TRBV21-1 to TRBJ1-2. TRBV21-1 has pseudogene status. The CDR3 has 15 amino acids. In DNA form, the CDR3 reads TGTGCCAGCAGCAAAGAGGGAGGGAGGAAGTATGGCTACACCTTC. Residues: CASSKEGGRKYGYTF.

A few counts support this clonotype. The V and J genes are TRBV12-3 or TRBV12-4 and TRBJ1-2; D uncertain. Trimming removed 1 base from V and 1 base from J, with 16 bases in between. The CDR3 has 17 amino acids. The CDR3 DNA reads as TGTGCCAGCAGTTTAGGAAGTATCGGCGGACTTAACTATGGCTACACCTTC. Protein sequence: CASSLGSIGGLNYGYTF.

This clonotype was found a few times. The V gene is TRBV6-5, the J gene TRBJ1-6; D might be TRBD1 (5 bases). CDR3 length equals 16 residues. The germline CDR1 and CDR2 sequences are MNHEY and SVGAGI. V was clipped by 7 bases and J by 6 bases, with 19 bases between them. For the CDR3, the DNA is TGTGCCAGCACCCTTAGCGGGGCCCCGGGTAATTCACCCCTCCACTTT. Translated: CASTLSGAPGNSPLHF.

This chain connects TRBV29-1 to TRBJ1-1; the D is unclear. Germline V gives CDR1 SQVTM, CDR2 ANQGSEA. This CDR3 has 12 residues. V lost 4 bases, J lost 3 bases, and 9 bases lay in between. In nucleotides, the CDR3 is TGCAGCGTTGCCGGGCTTTACACTGAAGCTTTCTTT. Protein sequence: CSVAGLYTEAFF.

The rearrangement links TRBV7-8 to TRBJ2-1, with 7 nucleotides matching TRBD1. V gave up 5 bases and J gave up 6 bases; unmatched junction bases: 7. Per the germline V gene, CDR1 is SGHVS and CDR2 is FQNEAQ. The CDR3 is made up of 14 amino acids. Written as DNA, the CDR3 is TGTGCCAGCAGCCGACAGGGAATTGTCAATGAGCAGTTCTTC. It encodes CASSRQGIVNEQFF. The complete variable domain, with remaining parts taken from reference TRBV7-8 and TRBJ2-1, reads GAGVSQSPRYKVAKRGQDVALRCDPISGHVSLFWYQQALGQGPEFLTYFQNEAQLDKSGLPSDRFFAERPEGSVSTLKIQRTQQEDSAVYLCASSRQGIVNEQFFGPGTRLTVL.

The chain carries TRBV7-2 and TRBJ2-7; 11 bases are a match to TRBD1. The CDR3 runs to 15 residues. V lost 2 bases and J lost 4; bases outside the gene matches: 4. Looked up from germline, CDR1 is SGHTA and CDR2 is FQGNSA. CDR3 coding DNA: TGTGCCAGCAGCTTAAAGGGACAGGGGGAATACGAGCAGTACTTC. It specifies CASSLKGQGEYEQYF.

This chain joins TRBV6-1 and TRBJ2-5; TRBD2 might be the D (5 bases). V was trimmed by 3 bases and J by 13 bases, leaving 18 bases between them. The length of the CDR3 is 13 residues. The germline V gene encodes CDR1 MNHNS and CDR2 SASEGT. The CDR3 loop is CASSDEMRAVPYF. The CDR3, as DNA: TGTGCCAGCAGTGATGAAATGAGGGCGGTCCCGTACTTC.

This clonotype was detected many times. The rearrangement joins TRBV14 to TRBJ2-6; D not resolved. This CDR3 is 14 amino acids long. V lost 4 bases and J 4 bases, leaving 8 bases between the germline ends. Germline V gives CDR1 SGHDN, CDR2 FVKESK. This CDR3 is CASSLSAGANVLTF. Written as DNA, the CDR3 is TGTGCCAGCAGCCTGAGCGCCGGGGCCAACGTCCTGACTTTC.

A word on this clonotype: The junction and the germline gene differ at one end; a read error may be behind it. The V and J genes are TRBV5-1 and TRBJ2-1; TRBD2 matches at 16 bases. The germline CDR1 and CDR2 sequences are SGHRS and YFSETQ. The CDR3 sequence is 17 residues long. CDR3 loop: CASILGTSGGAYNEQFF. Here the CDR3 DNA reads TGCGCCAGCATCTTGGGGACTAGCGGGGGGGCCTACAATGAGCAGTTCTTC.

This clonotype showed up just a few times. The chain couples TRBV7-9 to TRBJ1-2; D uncertain. The CDR3 totals 13 residues. The germline V gene encodes CDR1 SEHNR and CDR2 FQNEAQ (reference sequence). Trimming shortened V by 4 bases and J by 2 bases, and 8 bases separated the two germline ends. The chain's CDR3 is CASSYGDNYGYTF. DNA for the CDR3: TGTGCCAGCAGCTACGGCGACAACTATGGCTACACCTTC.

Only a few counts were recorded for this clonotype. This chain joins TRBV6-5 and TRBJ2-7, with 10 bases identical to TRBD1. The CDR3 runs to 14 residues. The V segment lost 5 bases and the J segment 5 bases; nucleotides outside the gene matches: 6. Germline values: CDR1 MNHEY, CDR2 SVGAGI. Here the CDR3 DNA reads TGTGCCAGCAGTAGGGACAGGGGATTAAACGAGCAGTACTTC. The encoded protein is CASSRDRGLNEQYF.

In this sample, this clonotype turned up a few times. The J gene is TRBJ1-1, the V gene TRBV4-1, with 9 bases aligning to TRBD1. The CDR3 has 14 residues. Germline CDR1 MGHRA, CDR2 YSYEKL. J gave up 5 bases and V 8 bases, and 9 bases lay outside the gene matches. The CDR3 spells CASRGNRGLTEAFF. The DNA for the CDR3 is TGCGCCAGCCGGGGGAACAGGGGGCTAACTGAAGCTTTCTTT.

This sequence joins TRBV29-1 and TRBJ2-5; a weak D match, TRBD1 (6 bases). Trimming pared 6 bases from V and 8 bases from J, leaving 19 bases between. Germline values: CDR1 SQVTM, CDR2 ANQGSEA. The CDR3 totals 13 residues. CDR3: CSVLTGAGGTQYF. CDR3 DNA sequence: TGCAGCGTCTTGACAGGAGCCGGTGGTACCCAGTACTTC.

This chain uses TRBV6-2 or TRBV6-3 with TRBJ2-1; D not certain. The CDR3 contains 12 residues. V lost 4 bases and J 8 bases, leaving 9 bases between the germline ends. CDR1 and CDR2 (germline): MNHEY, SVGEGT. The CDR3 nucleotides read TGTGCCAGCAGTTTTTGGTTCGATGAGCAGTTCTTC. This gives the protein CASSFWFDEQFF.

The V gene is TRBV12-3 or TRBV12-4, the J gene TRBJ2-1; the D is unclear. V lost 3 bases and J 1 base, leaving 7 bases between the germline ends. The CDR3 contains 14 residues. Here the CDR3 reads CASSLSWSYNEQFF. The CDR3 nucleotides read TGTGCCAGCAGTTTGTCGTGGTCCTACAATGAGCAGTTCTTC.

Ten or more counts support this clonotype. CDR3 amino acids: CASSLAAGNYGYTF. The CDR3 nucleotides are TGTGCCAGCAGCTTAGCGGCGGGGAACTATGGCTACACCTTC. This chain links TRBV7-2 with TRBJ1-2, with D unresolved. The CDR3 covers 14 residues. The V gene lost 0 bases and the J gene lost 2 bases, with 7 bases spanning the gap. CDR1 is SGHTA and CDR2 is FQGNSA in the germline V gene.

This sequence joins TRBV9 and TRBJ2-5, with 12 nucleotides matching TRBD1. The DNA end favors TRBJ2-7, so the J call may be wrong. Germline V gene data show CDR1 as SGDLS and CDR2 as YYNGEE. There are 18 residues in the CDR3. The CDR3 nucleotides read TGTGCCAGCAGCCCCCAGGGCCAGGCCTGGGACAGGGGGCTCGAGCAGTACTTC. This sequence encodes CASSPQGQAWDRGLEQYF.

This clonotype was found a few times. The gene calls are TRBV5-1 and TRBJ2-5, with D unclear. The germline V and J ends were trimmed by 2 bases and 3 bases, with 8 bases remaining between them. This CDR3 spans 13 amino acids. Germline CDR1 is SGHRS and CDR2 is YFSETQ. CDR3 amino acids: CASSFSLEETQYF. The CDR3 DNA reads TGCGCCAGCAGCTTCTCCTTGGAAGAGACCCAGTACTTC.

The gene calls are TRBV4-1 and TRBJ2-1; D remains ambiguous. V dropped 3 bases and J dropped 1 base, with 10 bases sitting between them. The length of the CDR3 is 15 residues. The V gene's germline CDR1 is MGHRA and CDR2 YSYEKL. CDR3 nucleotides: TGCGCCAGCAGCCAGAGCCCGCGGTCCTACAATGAGCAGTTCTTC. Amino acid sequence: CASSQSPRSYNEQFF.

J is TRBJ1-1 and V is TRBV20-1; the D is unclear. The CDR3 spans 13 residues. V lost 6 bases to trimming and J lost 3 bases, with 14 bases between them. The germline V gene has CDR1 DFQATT and CDR2 SNEGSKA (reference sequence). This chain's CDR3 is CSAVHVLDTEAFF. DNA for the CDR3: TGCAGTGCGGTACACGTTCTGGACACTGAAGCTTTCTTT.

This clonotype was seen a handful of times. V is TRBV27 and J is TRBJ2-1; D is uncertain. There are 13 residues in the CDR3. Germline V gene data show CDR1 as MNHEY and CDR2 as SMNVEV (reference sequence). V lost 5 bases and J lost 4, with 9 bases in between. CDR3 in DNA: TGTGCCAGCAGTCTTCAGGCTTACAATGAGCAGTTCTTC. This sequence encodes CASSLQAYNEQFF.

This clonotype was seen a few times. The chain links TRBV9 to TRBJ1-1; D not resolved. This CDR3 is 14 amino acids long. Trimming cost V 10 bases and J 1 base, with 17 bases left between them. Germline loops: CDR1 SGDLS, CDR2 YYNGEE. The CDR3 DNA sequence: TGTGCCTCCACCCTTGGGTTGGGGAACACTGAAGCTTTCTTT. It translates to CASTLGLGNTEAFF.

Regarding this clonotype: The junction departs from the called germline gene at one end, perhaps through a read error. The chain combines TRBV7-2 with TRBJ2-3; 8 bases fit TRBD2. The CDR3 runs 17 residues. Germline CDR1 is SGHTA and CDR2 is FQGNSA. The CDR3 DNA is TGTGTCAGCAGCTTAGTCCCCGGGGGGGCCAGCACAGATACGCAGTATTTT. This gives the protein CVSSLVPGGASTDTQYF.